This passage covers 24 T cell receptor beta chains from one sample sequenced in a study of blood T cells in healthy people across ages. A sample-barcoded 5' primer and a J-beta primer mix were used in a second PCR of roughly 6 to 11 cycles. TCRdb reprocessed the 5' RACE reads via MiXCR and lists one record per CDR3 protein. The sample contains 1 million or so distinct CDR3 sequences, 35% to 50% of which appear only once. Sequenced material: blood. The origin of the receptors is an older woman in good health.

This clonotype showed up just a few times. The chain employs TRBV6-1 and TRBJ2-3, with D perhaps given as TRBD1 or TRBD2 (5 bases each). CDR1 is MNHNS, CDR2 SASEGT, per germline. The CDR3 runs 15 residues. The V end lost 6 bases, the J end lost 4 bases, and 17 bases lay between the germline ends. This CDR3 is CASRQPGRPADTQYF. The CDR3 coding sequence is TGTGCCAGCAGACAGCCGGGACGTCCGGCAGATACGCAGTATTTT.

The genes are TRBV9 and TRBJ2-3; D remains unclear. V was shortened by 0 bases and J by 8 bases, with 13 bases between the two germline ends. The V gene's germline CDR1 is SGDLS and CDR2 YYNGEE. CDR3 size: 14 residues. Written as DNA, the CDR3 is TGTGCCAGCAGCGTAGGTAGTATGAGTGGTACGCAGTATTTT. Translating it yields CASSVGSMSGTQYF.

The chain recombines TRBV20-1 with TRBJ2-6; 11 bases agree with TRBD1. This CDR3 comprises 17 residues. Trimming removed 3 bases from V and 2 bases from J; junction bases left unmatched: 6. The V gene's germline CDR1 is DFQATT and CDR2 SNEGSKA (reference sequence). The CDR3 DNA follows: TGCAGTGCTAGCCATCGGACAGGGGGCGCTGGGGCCAACGTCCTGACTTTC. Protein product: CSASHRTGGAGANVLTF.

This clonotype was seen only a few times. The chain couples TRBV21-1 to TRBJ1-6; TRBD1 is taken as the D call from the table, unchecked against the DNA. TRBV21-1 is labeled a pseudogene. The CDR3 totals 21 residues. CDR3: CPTYGRLAQYNQETPNSPLHF. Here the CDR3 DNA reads TGTCCAACTTATGGACGGCTCGCCCAATACAATCAAGAGACCCCCAATTCACCCCTCCACTTT.

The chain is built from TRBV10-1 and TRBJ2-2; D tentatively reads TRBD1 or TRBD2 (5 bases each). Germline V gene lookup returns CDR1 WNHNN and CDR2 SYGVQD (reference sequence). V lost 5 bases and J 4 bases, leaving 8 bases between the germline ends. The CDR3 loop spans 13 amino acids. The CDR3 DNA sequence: TGCGCCAGCAGTCGGGACGTCACCGGGGAGCTGTTTTTT. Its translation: CASSRDVTGELFF.

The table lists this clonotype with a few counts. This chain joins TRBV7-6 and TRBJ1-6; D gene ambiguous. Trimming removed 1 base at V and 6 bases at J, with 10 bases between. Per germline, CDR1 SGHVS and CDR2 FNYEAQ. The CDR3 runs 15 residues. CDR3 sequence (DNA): TGTGCCAGCAGCTTAGATGACCTCGGTAATTCACCCCTCCACTTT. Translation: CASSLDDLGNSPLHF.

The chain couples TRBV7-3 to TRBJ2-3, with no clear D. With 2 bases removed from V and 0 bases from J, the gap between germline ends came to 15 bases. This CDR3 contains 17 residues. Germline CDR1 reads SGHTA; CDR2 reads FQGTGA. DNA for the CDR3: TGTGCCAGCAGCTTAGAGTCGGCAACTTCAAGCACAGATACGCAGTATTTT. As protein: CASSLESATSSTDTQYF.

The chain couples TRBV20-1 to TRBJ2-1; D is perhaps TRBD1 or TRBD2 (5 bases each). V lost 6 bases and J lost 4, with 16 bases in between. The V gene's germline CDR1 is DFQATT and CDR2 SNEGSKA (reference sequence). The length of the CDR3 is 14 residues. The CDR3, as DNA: TGCAGTGCCACCCGGGACGCAACGTACAATGAGCAGTTCTTC. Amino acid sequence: CSATRDATYNEQFF.

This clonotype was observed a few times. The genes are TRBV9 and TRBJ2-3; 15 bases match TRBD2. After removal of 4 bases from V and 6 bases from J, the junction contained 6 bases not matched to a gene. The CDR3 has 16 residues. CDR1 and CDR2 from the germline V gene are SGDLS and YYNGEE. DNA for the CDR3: TGTGCCAGCAGCACAGGACTAGCGGGAGGGTTTGATACGCAGTATTTT. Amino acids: CASSTGLAGGFDTQYF.

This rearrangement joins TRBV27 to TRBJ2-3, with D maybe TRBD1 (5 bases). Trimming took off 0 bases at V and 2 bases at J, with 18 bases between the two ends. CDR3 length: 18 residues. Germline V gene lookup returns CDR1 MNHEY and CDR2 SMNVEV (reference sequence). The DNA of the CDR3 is TGTGCCAGCAGTTTATCCCCTTTTCCCAGGGCAATCACAGATACGCAGTATTTT. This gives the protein CASSLSPFPRAITDTQYF.

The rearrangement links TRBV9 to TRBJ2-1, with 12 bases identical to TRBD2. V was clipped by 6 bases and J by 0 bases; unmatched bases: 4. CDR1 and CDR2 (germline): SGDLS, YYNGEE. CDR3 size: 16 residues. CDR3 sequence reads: CASKLAGGSSYNEQFF. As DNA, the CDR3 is TGTGCCAGCAAACTAGCGGGAGGTTCCTCCTACAATGAGCAGTTCTTC.

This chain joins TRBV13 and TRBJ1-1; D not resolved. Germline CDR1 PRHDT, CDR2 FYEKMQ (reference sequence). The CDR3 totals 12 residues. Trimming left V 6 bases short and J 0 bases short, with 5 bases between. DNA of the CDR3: TGTGCCAGCAGTAAAATGAACACTGAAGCTTTCTTT. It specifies CASSKMNTEAFF.

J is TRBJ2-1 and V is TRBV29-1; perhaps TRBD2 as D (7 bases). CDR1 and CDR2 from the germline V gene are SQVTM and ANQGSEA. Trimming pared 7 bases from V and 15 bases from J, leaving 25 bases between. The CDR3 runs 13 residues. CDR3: CSAQGGEGRRAFF. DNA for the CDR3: TGCAGCGCCCAAGGGGGGGAGGGCCGTAGGGCGTTCTTC.

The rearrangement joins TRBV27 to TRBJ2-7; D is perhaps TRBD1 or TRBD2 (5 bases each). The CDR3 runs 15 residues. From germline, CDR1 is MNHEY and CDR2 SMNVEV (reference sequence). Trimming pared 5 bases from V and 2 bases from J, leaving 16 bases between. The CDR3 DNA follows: TGTGCCAGCAGTGCGCCGGGACGGCTGACCTACGAGCAGTACTTC. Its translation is CASSAPGRLTYEQYF.

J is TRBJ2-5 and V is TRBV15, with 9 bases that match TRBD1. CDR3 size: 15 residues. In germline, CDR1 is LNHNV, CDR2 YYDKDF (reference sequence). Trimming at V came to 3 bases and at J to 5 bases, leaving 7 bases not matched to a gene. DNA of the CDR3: TGTGCCACCAGCAGCGAACAGGGGGCATGGGAGACCCAGTACTTC. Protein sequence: CATSSEQGAWETQYF.

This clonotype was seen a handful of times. CDR3 bases: TGTGCCAGGGAGGGCCCCTCCTACGAGCAGTACTTC. Protein product: CAREGPSYEQYF. The genes are TRBV9 and TRBJ2-7, with D tentatively TRBD2 (6 bases). CDR3 size: 12 residues. CDR1 is SGDLS and CDR2 is YYNGEE in the germline V gene. V gave up 8 bases and J gave up 0 bases, with 9 bases separating them.

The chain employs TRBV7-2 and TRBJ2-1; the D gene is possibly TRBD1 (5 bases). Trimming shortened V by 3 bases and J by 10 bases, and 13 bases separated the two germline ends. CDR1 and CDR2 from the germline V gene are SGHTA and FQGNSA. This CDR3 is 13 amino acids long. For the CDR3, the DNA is TGTGCCAGCAGCTTGGCACAGGCAGTCGAGCAGTTCTTC. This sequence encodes CASSLAQAVEQFF.

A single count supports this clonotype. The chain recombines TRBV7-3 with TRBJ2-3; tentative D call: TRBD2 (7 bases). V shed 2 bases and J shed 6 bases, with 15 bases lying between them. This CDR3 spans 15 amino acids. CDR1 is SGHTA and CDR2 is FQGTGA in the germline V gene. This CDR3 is CASSLGGGSWDTQYF. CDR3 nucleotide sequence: TGTGCCAGCAGCTTAGGGGGCGGGAGCTGGGATACGCAGTATTTT.

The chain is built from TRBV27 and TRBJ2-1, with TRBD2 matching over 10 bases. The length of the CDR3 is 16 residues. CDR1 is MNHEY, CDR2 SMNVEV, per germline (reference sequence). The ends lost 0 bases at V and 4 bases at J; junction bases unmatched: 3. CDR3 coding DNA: TGTGCCAGCAGTTTATCGGGGACTAGCGAATACAATGAGCAGTTCTTC. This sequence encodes CASSLSGTSEYNEQFF.

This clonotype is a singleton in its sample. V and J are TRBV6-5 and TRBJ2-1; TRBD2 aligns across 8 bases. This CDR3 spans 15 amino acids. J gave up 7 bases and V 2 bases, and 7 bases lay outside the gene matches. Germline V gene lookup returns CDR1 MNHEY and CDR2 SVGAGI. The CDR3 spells CASSYGSGMYNEQFF. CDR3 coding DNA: TGTGCCAGCAGTTACGGTAGCGGGATGTATAATGAGCAGTTCTTC.

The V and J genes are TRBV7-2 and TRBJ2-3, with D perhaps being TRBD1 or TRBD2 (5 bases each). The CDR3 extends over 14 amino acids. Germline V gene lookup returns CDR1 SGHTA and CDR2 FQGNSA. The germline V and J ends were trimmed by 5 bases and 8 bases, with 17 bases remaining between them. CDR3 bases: TGTGCCAGCAGCCCCAGGGCCCTACGGGGTACGCAGTATTTT. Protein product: CASSPRALRGTQYF. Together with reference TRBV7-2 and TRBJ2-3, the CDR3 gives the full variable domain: GAGVSQSPSNKVTEKGKDVELRCDPISGHTALYWYRQSLGQGLEFLIYFQGNSAPDKSGLPSDRFSAERTGGSVSTLTIQRTQQEDSAVYLCASSPRALRGTQYFGPGTRLTVL.

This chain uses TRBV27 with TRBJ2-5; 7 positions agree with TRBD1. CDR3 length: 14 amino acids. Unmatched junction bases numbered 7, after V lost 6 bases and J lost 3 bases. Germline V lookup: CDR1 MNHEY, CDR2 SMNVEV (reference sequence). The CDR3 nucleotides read TGTGCCAGCAGGGGCAGGGGGAATAAAGAGACCCAGTACTTC. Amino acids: CASRGRGNKETQYF.

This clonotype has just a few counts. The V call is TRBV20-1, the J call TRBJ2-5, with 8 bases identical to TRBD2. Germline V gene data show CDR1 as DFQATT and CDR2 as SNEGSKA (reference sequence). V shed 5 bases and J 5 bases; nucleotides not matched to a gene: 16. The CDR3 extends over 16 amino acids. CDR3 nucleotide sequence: TGCAGTGCTCCCGACCCGCTCAGCGGGAGCCAGGAGACCCAGTACTTC. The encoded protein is CSAPDPLSGSQETQYF.

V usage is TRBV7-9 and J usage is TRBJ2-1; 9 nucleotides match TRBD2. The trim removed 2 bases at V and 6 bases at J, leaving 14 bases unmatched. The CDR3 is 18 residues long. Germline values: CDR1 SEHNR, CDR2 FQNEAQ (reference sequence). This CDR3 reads CASSLITASGNQGNEQFF. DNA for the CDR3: TGTGCCAGCAGCTTAATAACGGCTAGCGGGAATCAGGGCAATGAGCAGTTCTTC. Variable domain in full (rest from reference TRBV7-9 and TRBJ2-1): DTGVSQNPRHKITKRGQNVTFRCDPISEHNRLYWYRQTLGQGPEFLTYFQNEAQLEKSRLLSDRFSAERPKGSFSTLEIQRTEQGDSAMYLCASSLITASGNQGNEQFFGPGTRLTVL.